This note documents a single T cell receptor beta chain sequence. This clonotype was recorded once. What this receptor recognizes is not known. Base qualities are not at hand, and no much larger clone is one base apart. Just one read gives weak support. Reads for this sample came from an Illumina HiSeq 2000. Multiplex PCR amplification was used to generate the TCR beta chain libraries. The amplified TCR beta chain products were analyzed by high-throughput sequencing. The public sequencing data were trimmed at Q25 with fastp and processed into clonotypes with MiXCR by TCRdb, which kept only in-frame beta chains. Rows with a matching CDR3 protein are joined into one entry that keeps the most common DNA and genes. This sample has over 100,000 distinct CDR3 sequences in its table, and about a fifth of those were observed once. Clones ranked in the top ten supply roughly 2.6% of the sample. The axillary draining lymph nodes of breast cancer patients were the source of the lymph node samples.

The sample originates from a study of breast tumors, draining lymph nodes, adjacent tissues (dated by TCRdb to between 2015 and 2016). Regarding the research as a whole: TCR beta repertoires were compared across tumor, adjacent nontumor tissue and axillary lymph nodes obtained from breast cancer patients. The study aimed to assess the relationships and possible T-cell exchange between tumor, surrounding tissue and draining lymph node repertoires in human breast cancer. On the study overall, not on this receptor specifically: Tumors showed preferential V and J gene usage, and their T-cell repertoire diversity fell below that of lymph nodes yet above that of nontumor tissue. Tumor and nontumor tissue repertoires were significantly more similar in luminal-like than in basal-like breast cancer. A scenario in which most tumor T cells derive from the lymph node and then expand within tumor tissue was judged to be consistent with the data. Rather than being directly demonstrated, the conclusion that tumor T cells originate in lymph nodes was presented as consistent with a hypothesis.

Via the germline V gene (reference sequence), CDR1 is SGHAT and CDR2 FQDESV. Between the V and J ends, shortened by 5 bases and 1 base respectively, the junction contains 8 bases. Spanning cysteine to phenylalanine, the CDR3 consists of 13 amino acids. Kept here is only the CDR3 DNA, which spans 39 bases and is read in frame from base 1. This receptor was identified in a female donor with breast cancer. Some clones in this sample may be carry-over from other donors' samples. Sequencing used axillary lymph node tissue. Recombination joined TRBV11-1 with TRBJ1-1; TRBD1 is possibly the D segment (5 matching bases). The nucleotide sequence reads TGTGCCAGCAGCGCTACAGGGAACACTGAAGCTTTCTTT. It encodes CASSATGNTEAFF.